This T cell receptor beta chain was found in a study of blood T cell repertoires in COVID-19. Study overall: Collection of acute and convalescent COVID-19 samples took place in the United States, Italy and Spain. T cells, B-cell-depleted T cells, or PBMCs supplied cDNA or gDNA.

From germline, CDR1 is GTSNPN and CDR2 SVGIG (reference sequence). Trimming removed 5 bases from V and 6 bases from J, with 11 bases in between. This CDR3 contains 12 residues. The repertoire was sequenced with immunoSEQ multiplex PCR; TCRdb's copy has only in-frame clones and lacks some. The table has 350,000 to 400,000 clones, approximately 90% seen once. Sequenced material: PBMCs or T cells enriched from blood (not recorded which). This TCR was recovered from a woman aged 40 to 50 who had been exposed to COVID-19. The chain carries TRBV30 and TRBJ1-5; D remains unclear. The CDR3 region has the DNA TGTGCCTGGGGGCACCGGGGTCAGCCCCAGCATTTT. Translated, it gives CAWGHRGQPQHF.